This T cell receptor beta chain was observed in a study of CD8+ T cells in alopecia areata. Overall study: Treated patients took oral tofacitinib at 5 to 10 mg twice daily.

Following RNA extraction, reverse transcription yielded cDNA that acted as the sequencing template. Libraries were prepared by immunoSEQ multiplex PCR; TCRdb keeps only in-frame clonotypes and omits some of them. This table holds roughly 180,000 clones, roughly 53% found once. The treatment: oral pan-JAK inhibitor, 5-10 mg twice daily. As regards this clone: Its specificity is not known.

General study results and limits: Tofacitinib delivered significant drops in scalp clonality and in expanded CD8+ clones among the top 100.

V was cut by 0 bases and J by 2 bases, with 11 bases left in between. This CDR3 has 16 residues. Germline lookup yields CDR1 SGHTA and CDR2 FQGNSA. Here the sequenced sample was CD8+ T cells sorted from blood, taken at week 24, from a patient treated with tofacitinib. This sequence originates from a human donor with alopecia areata. This chain uses TRBV7-2 with TRBJ2-1, with D perhaps TRBD2 (6 bases). DNA of the CDR3: TGTGCCAGCAGCTTAGCTACCCGGGGGACCTACAATGAGCAGTTCTTC. This translates into CASSLATRGTYNEQFF. Using reference TRBV7-2 and TRBJ2-1 for the parts outside the CDR3, the full variable domain is GAGVSQSPSNKVTEKGKDVELRCDPISGHTALYWYRQSLGQGLEFLIYFQGNSAPDKSGLPSDRFSAERTGGSVSTLTIQRTQQEDSAVYLCASSLATRGTYNEQFFGPGTRLTVL.